The 18 T cell receptor beta chains given below trace back to one sample, sequenced in a study of vaccination and CD4 T cells after COVID-19. Specified time point: late sampling 161 to 241 days after vaccination in three convalescent patients. Treatment described: roughly nine-day PBMC culture with coronavirus spike peptide pools or control peptides (ViraFEST assay). With the Oncomine TCR Beta short-read assay, DNA from cultured CD4+ T cells was sequenced. TCRdb ran MiXCR on the PCR reads and lists one entry per CDR3 protein. The sample includes about 21,000 distinct CDR3 sequences, roughly 30% of them seen just once. No antigen is known for these receptors. The source material was CD4+ T cells from blood, cultured in vitro, sampled about 7 months after SARS-CoV-2 vaccination. These receptors all come from a human donor who had recovered from COVID-19.

This clonotype occurred a few times. V gene TRBV28 combines with J gene TRBJ1-2; 7 nucleotides align to TRBD1. Germline assignment: CDR1 MDHEN and CDR2 SYDVKM. V shed 5 bases and J 10 bases; nucleotides not matched to a gene: 10. This CDR3 is 13 amino acids long. CDR3 sequence: CASSQLDRQDYTF. CDR3 nucleotides: TGTGCCAGCAGTCAGCTGGACAGGCAGGACTACACCTTC.

The chain carries TRBV10-3 and TRBJ2-3; no clear D gene. Germline loops: CDR1 ENHRY, CDR2 SYGVKD. This CDR3 is built from 14 residues. V lost 10 bases, J lost 2 bases, and 16 bases lay in between. CDR3 nucleotide sequence: TGTGCCACCGCATTTACTGGGTCCACAGATACGCAGTATTTT. Its protein product is CATAFTGSTDTQYF.

As for this clonotype: At one end, the junction sequence differs from germline, possibly due to a read error. This sequence joins TRBV7-9 and TRBJ1-1, with 9 bases matching TRBD1. Germline CDR1 SEHNR, CDR2 FQNEAQ (reference sequence). The CDR3 loop spans 13 amino acids. CDR3 bases: TGTGCCAGCAGCCATACAGGGGGCACTGGAGCTTTCTTT. Translating it yields CASSHTGGTGAFF.

The gene calls are TRBV14 and TRBJ2-7; the D is unclear. From germline, CDR1 is SGHDN and CDR2 FVKESK. V was trimmed by 4 bases and J by 1 base, leaving 11 bases between them. The CDR3 is 14 residues long. CDR3 bases: TGTGCCAGCAGCCCCCCTTGGGATTCCTACGAGCAGTACTTC. Translating gives CASSPPWDSYEQYF.

The chain has TRBV20-1 and TRBJ2-1; tentatively, D is TRBD2 (6 bases). Trimming took off 4 bases at V and 6 bases at J, with 10 bases between the two ends. CDR1 and CDR2 from the germline V gene are DFQATT and SNEGSKA (reference sequence). There are 12 residues in the CDR3. CDR3 loop: CSATRRGNEQFF. For the CDR3, the DNA is TGCAGTGCTACCCGGAGGGGCAATGAGCAGTTCTTC.

This clonotype was observed a handful of times. This sequence joins TRBV7-2 and TRBJ2-3, with D perhaps matching TRBD2 (5 bases). Per the germline V gene, CDR1 is SGHTA and CDR2 is FQGNSA. Between the trimmed V and J ends, which lost 5 bases and 6 bases, there was a span of 9 bases. CDR3 length: 12 amino acids. The CDR3 bases are TGTGCCAGCAGCACCCCGGGGGATACGCAGTATTTT. Residues: CASSTPGDTQYF.

The sample holds a few counts of this clonotype. The rearrangement joins TRBV20-1 to TRBJ2-5; TRBD2 matches at 13 bases. Looked up from germline, CDR1 is DFQATT and CDR2 is SNEGSKA (reference sequence). V gave up 6 bases and J gave up 5 bases; unmatched junction bases: 6. This CDR3 comprises 14 residues. The CDR3: CSADTSGRAETQYF. CDR3 DNA: TGCAGTGCAGACACTAGCGGGAGGGCCGAGACCCAGTACTTC.

Only a few counts were recorded for this clonotype. Here the CDR3 reads CASSMTRGSYNEQFF. Written as DNA, the CDR3 is TGTGCCAGCAGTATGACAAGGGGCTCCTACAATGAGCAGTTCTTC. The chain couples TRBV2 to TRBJ2-1; TRBD1 might be the D (5 bases). Germline values: CDR1 SNHLY, CDR2 FYNNEI. V gave up 5 bases and J gave up 0 bases, with 11 bases separating them. The CDR3 contains 15 residues.

This clonotype has more than one count but fewer than ten. The V and J genes are TRBV20-1 and TRBJ1-2, with D perhaps TRBD1 (5 bases). Germline values: CDR1 DFQATT, CDR2 SNEGSKA (reference sequence). The CDR3 consists of 13 residues. Trimming took off 8 bases at V and 4 bases at J, with 17 bases between the two ends. CDR3 coding DNA: TGCAGTCTAAGCGGGCAGGGCGGCTATGGCTACACCTTC. It translates to CSLSGQGGYGYTF.

This clonotype came up a few times. The chain couples TRBV7-8 to TRBJ2-3; 11 nucleotides agree with TRBD2. The V segment lost 1 base and the J segment 0 bases; nucleotides outside the gene matches: 12. CDR3 length: 20 residues. Germline V lookup: CDR1 SGHVS, CDR2 FQNEAQ. The CDR3 region is CASSLDLAGGLLTSTDTQYF. The CDR3 nucleotides are TGTGCCAGCAGCTTAGATCTAGCGGGAGGCCTACTAACTAGCACAGATACGCAGTATTTT.

This clonotype was counted only a few times. V usage is TRBV20-1 and J usage is TRBJ2-7; unclear D gene. The CDR3 runs to 13 residues. Germline lookup yields CDR1 DFQATT and CDR2 SNEGSKA (reference sequence). Trimming cost V 3 bases and J 4 bases, with 13 bases left between them. The chain's CDR3 is CSARSSTGYEQYF. The CDR3 nucleotides read TGCAGTGCTAGGTCGTCAACCGGATACGAGCAGTACTTC.

This clonotype is judged medium-sized. The V call is TRBV6-1, the J call TRBJ1-2, with 7 bases identical to TRBD1. The CDR3 has 15 amino acids. Losses at the gene ends were 7 bases for V and 8 bases for J; bases not matched to a gene: 16. Germline-derived CDR1 and CDR2 are MNHNS and SASEGT. Here the CDR3 DNA reads TGTGCCAGCACCTTTAAATCCGGGACAGCATCCGGCTACACCTTC. Protein: CASTFKSGTASGYTF.

This clonotype was counted a few times. This chain's CDR3 is CASGSGVSGYTF. The CDR3 nucleotides are TGTGCCAGCGGGTCGGGGGTTAGTGGCTACACCTTC. This chain connects TRBV27 to TRBJ1-2; the D gene is possibly TRBD1 (5 bases). This CDR3 contains 12 residues. Trimming removed 8 bases from V and 7 bases from J, with 14 bases in between. Germline assignment: CDR1 MNHEY and CDR2 SMNVEV (reference sequence).

This clonotype was seen a handful of times. V usage is TRBV18 and J usage is TRBJ2-1; 9 bases align to TRBD2. Trimming took 0 bases from V and 4 from J; bases not matched to a gene: 10. The CDR3 is made up of 18 amino acids. Germline V gives CDR1 KGHSH, CDR2 LQKENI. The CDR3 is CASSPPGGLAGKYNEQFF. The CDR3 DNA reads TGTGCCAGCTCACCACCGGGAGGGCTAGCGGGGAAATACAATGAGCAGTTCTTC.

This sequence joins TRBV24-1 and TRBJ2-5, with 7 bases lining up with TRBD1. The germline gives CDR1 KGHDR, CDR2 SFDVKD. V shed 0 bases, J shed 4 bases, and the junction held 4 bases outside the gene matches. This CDR3 is 15 amino acids long. In nucleotides, the CDR3 is TGTGCCACCAGTGATTTGCGGCAGGGGGTAGAGACCCAGTACTTC. Amino acids: CATSDLRQGVETQYF.

This chain connects TRBV6-1 to TRBJ1-2; perhaps TRBD1 as D (6 bases). The CDR3 consists of 15 residues. The germline gives CDR1 MNHNS, CDR2 SASEGT. The V and J ends lost 3 bases and 0 bases respectively, with 11 bases between them. CDR3 coding DNA: TGTGCCAGCAGTGACCAGGGGACGGCTAACTATGGCTACACCTTC. Its protein product is CASSDQGTANYGYTF.

This chain connects TRBV7-9 to TRBJ2-3, with TRBD1 identical over 11 bases. The V and J ends lost 4 bases and 0 bases, in that order; junction bases with no gene match: 3. The CDR3 extends over 16 amino acids. Germline CDR1 and CDR2: SEHNR and FQNEAQ (reference sequence). CDR3 loop: CASSWTGGTSTDTQYF. Here the CDR3 DNA reads TGTGCCAGCAGCTGGACAGGGGGCACGAGCACAGATACGCAGTATTTT.

V gene TRBV28 combines with J gene TRBJ2-1; D may be TRBD2 (6 bases). The V gene lost 8 bases and the J gene lost 5 bases, with 22 bases spanning the gap. This CDR3 is 16 amino acids long. CDR1 is MDHEN and CDR2 is SYDVKM in the germline V gene. Written as DNA, the CDR3 is TGTGCCAGCCGTAGTGGAGGGCAGGTAGTCGACAATGAGCAGTTCTTC. It codes for CASRSGGQVVDNEQFF.